The 17 T cell receptor beta chains given below trace back to one sample, sequenced in a study of regulatory T cells in long-lasting Graves disease. Arm-PCR of CDR3 regions with iRepertoire HTBI primers generated TCR beta libraries. Each CDR3 protein gets one entry after TCRdb re-called the multiplex PCR reads with MiXCR. In the table there are 350,000 to 450,000 distinct CDR3 sequences, 16% of which are singletons. The sample's time point: newly diagnosed GD, antithyroid drugs for less than 3 months. PBMC RNA was the source of the TCR library. In addition, the sample was reused for a study of T cells in Graves' hyperthyroidism and ophthalmopathy.

The source was peripheral blood mononuclear cells (PBMCs), collected at new diagnosis, from a patient treated with antithyroid drugs. These TCRs come from a man aged 35 to 55 with Graves disease.

The sample holds many counts of this clonotype. The rearrangement joins TRBV12-3 or TRBV12-4 to TRBJ2-3, with D unclear. The CDR3 is 13 amino acids. Between the trimmed V and J ends, which lost 5 bases and 4 bases, there was a span of 10 bases. This CDR3 reads CASSRNLPDTQYF. The CDR3, as DNA: TGTGCCAGCAGTCGTAATTTGCCAGATACGCAGTATTTT.

This clonotype was counted at least ten times. The CDR3: CASSRLAGDNEQFF. The CDR3 nucleotides are TGTGCCAGCAGCAGACTAGCGGGGGACAATGAGCAGTTCTTC. The V and J genes are TRBV6-1 and TRBJ2-1, with TRBD2 identical over 12 bases. The CDR3 is 14 residues long. V lost 6 bases to trimming and J lost 5 bases; unmatched junction nucleotides: 2. The germline V gene has CDR1 MNHNS and CDR2 SASEGT.

With regard to this clonotype: A much larger clone lies a single base off, so this may be a read error. Lacking the conserved final phenylalanine or tryptophan, this CDR3 likely reflects a read error. The chain carries TRBV2 and TRBJ2-7; the match to TRBD1 covers 10 bases. The V gene end was trimmed by 6 bases and the J gene end by 5 bases; junction bases not matched to a gene: 4. This CDR3 has 13 residues. Germline CDR1 reads SNHLY; CDR2 reads FYNNEI. CDR3 DNA: TGTGCCAGCAGCGGGACAGGGGTTAACGAGCAGTACCTC. This sequence encodes CASSGTGVNEQYL.

At least ten counts were recorded for this clonotype. The chain is built from TRBV11-2 and TRBJ2-1; D call uncertain. The CDR3 consists of 16 residues. Trimming took off 2 bases at V and 0 bases at J, with 11 bases between the two ends. Looked up from germline, CDR1 is SGHAT and CDR2 is FQNNGV. Written as DNA, the CDR3 is TGTGCCAGCAGCTTAATGGTCGGCAGCTCCTACAATGAGCAGTTCTTC. This translates into CASSLMVGSSYNEQFF.

This clonotype was detected many times. The rearrangement joins TRBV29-1 to TRBJ2-5, with a possible D match to TRBD1 (6 bases). Deletions cut 7 bases from V and 5 bases from J, with 14 bases between. The CDR3 consists of 12 residues. Germline loops: CDR1 SQVTM, CDR2 ANQGSEA. The DNA of the CDR3 is TGCAGCGGTCGTTGGGGGCTCGAGACCCAGTACTTC. This translates into CSGRWGLETQYF.

V and J are TRBV2 and TRBJ2-3; TRBD2 aligns across 13 bases. Trimming cost V 9 bases and J 2 bases; bases outside gene matches: 2. This CDR3 spans 14 amino acids. The germline V gene encodes CDR1 SNHLY and CDR2 FYNNEI. CDR3 DNA: TGTGCCAGGGGACTAGCGGGGAACACAGATACGCAGTATTTT. It codes for CARGLAGNTDTQYF. Supplemented by reference TRBV2 and TRBJ2-3, the full variable domain reads EPEVTQTPSHQVTQMGQEVILRCVPISNHLYFYWYRQILGQKVEFLVSFYNNEISEKSEIFDDQFSVERPDGSNFTLKIRSTKLEDSAMYFCARGLAGNTDTQYFGPGTRLTVL.

The chain links TRBV28 to TRBJ2-7; maybe TRBD2 (5 bases). V shed 6 bases and J shed 9 bases, with 27 bases lying between them. CDR3 size: 16 residues. Germline V gene lookup returns CDR1 MDHEN and CDR2 SYDVKM. The CDR3, as DNA: TGTGCCAGCAGCCGCCCGGGGAACCGAGCGGTATCTTCGCAGTACTTC. Translating it yields CASSRPGNRAVSSQYF.

The gene calls are TRBV19 and TRBJ2-1; 8 bases match TRBD2. V shed 4 bases and J 2 bases; nucleotides not matched to a gene: 4. This CDR3 comprises 15 residues. The germline V gene encodes CDR1 LNHDA and CDR2 SQIVND (reference sequence). The CDR3 loop reads CASSTKRGTYNEQFF. As DNA, the CDR3 is TGTGCCAGTAGTACAAAGCGGGGGACCTACAATGAGCAGTTCTTC.

This clonotype was recorded a few times. The chain employs TRBV24-1 and TRBJ1-3; no definite D call. Trimming removed 11 bases at V and 4 bases at J, with 14 bases between. Germline V gene sequence: CDR1 KGHDR, CDR2 SFDVKD. The CDR3 is 13 residues long. CDR3 bases: TGTGCCAGCCAAAATACGACCGGAAACACCATATATTTT. This translates into CASQNTTGNTIYF.

The CDR3, as DNA: TGTGCCAGCAGTTTCGGGTCCAGCGGGGGGGCCGAGACCCAGTACTTC. Residues: CASSFGSSGGAETQYF. The V call is TRBV27, the J call TRBJ2-5; TRBD2 aligns across 10 bases. This CDR3 comprises 16 residues. CDR1 MNHEY and CDR2 SMNVEV come from the germline V gene (reference sequence). V shed 3 bases and J 5 bases; nucleotides not matched to a gene: 9.

This clonotype was observed a handful of times. The chain employs TRBV24-1 and TRBJ2-1; a possible D gene is TRBD1 (6 bases). Trimming took 4 bases from V and 0 from J, leaving 21 bases between them. Germline lookup yields CDR1 KGHDR and CDR2 SFDVKD. This CDR3 contains 19 residues. CDR3 DNA sequence: TGTGCCACCAGTGACGGGACATCCGCTATCTCTGGCTCCTACAATGAGCAGTTCTTC. Translated, it gives CATSDGTSAISGSYNEQFF.

This clonotype was seen many times. This sequence joins TRBV20-1 and TRBJ2-2, with D tentatively TRBD1 (6 bases). V was pared by 5 bases and J by 5 bases, with 18 bases between. Per the germline V gene, CDR1 is DFQATT and CDR2 is SNEGSKA (reference sequence). The CDR3 has 15 amino acids. The CDR3 DNA reads as TGCAGTGCTTTGGACAGAGTCTTACCAACCGGGGAGCTGTTTTTT. It specifies CSALDRVLPTGELFF.

V usage is TRBV9 and J usage is TRBJ2-3; 8 bases match TRBD1. J gave up 2 bases and V 3 bases, and 8 bases lay outside the gene matches. Germline-derived CDR1 and CDR2 are SGDLS and YYNGEE. This CDR3 is built from 16 residues. In DNA, the CDR3 is TGTGCCAGCAGCGCGACCAGGACAGGGACCACAGATACGCAGTATTTT. Protein: CASSATRTGTTDTQYF.

The chain joins TRBV6-2 or TRBV6-3 to TRBJ1-2, with TRBD1 identical over 7 bases. Per germline, CDR1 MNHEY and CDR2 SVGEGT. Trimming cost V 6 bases and J 9 bases; bases outside gene matches: 13. This CDR3 spans 14 amino acids. This CDR3 is CASSAAGGVLSYTF. CDR3 DNA: TGTGCCAGCAGCGCTGCAGGGGGAGTGTTGAGCTACACCTTC.

This clonotype was counted at least ten times. This chain uses TRBV20-1 with TRBJ1-1; unclear D gene. CDR3 length: 11 residues. Trimming shortened V by 1 base and J by 7 bases, and 7 bases separated the two germline ends. Germline lookup yields CDR1 DFQATT and CDR2 SNEGSKA (reference sequence). This chain's CDR3 is CSARGANEAFF. DNA of the CDR3: TGCAGTGCTAGAGGCGCTAATGAAGCTTTCTTT.

This clonotype has at least ten counts. The chain joins TRBV28 to TRBJ2-7; 9 bases are shared with TRBD1. The CDR3 totals 15 residues. Germline V gene data show CDR1 as MDHEN and CDR2 as SYDVKM. The ends lost 5 bases at V and 4 bases at J; junction bases unmatched: 9. The CDR3 loop reads CASSPPGTGIYEQYF. The CDR3 DNA follows: TGTGCCAGCAGTCCCCCCGGGACAGGGATTTACGAGCAGTACTTC.

The chain joins TRBV7-9 to TRBJ2-1; a weak D match, TRBD1 (5 bases). In germline, CDR1 is SEHNR, CDR2 FQNEAQ (reference sequence). The CDR3 spans 13 residues. Trimming cost V 4 bases and J 6 bases, with 10 bases left between them. The CDR3 DNA is TGTGCCAGCAGCTCCAGGGAACCCAATGAGCAGTTCTTC. It yields the protein CASSSREPNEQFF.